This TCR beta chain is from a study of blood T cell repertoires in COVID-19. The CDR3 runs to 14 residues. Trimming took off 0 bases at V and 3 bases at J, with 9 bases between the two ends. Germline-derived CDR1 and CDR2 are SGHRS and YFSETQ. Produced via immunoSEQ multiplex PCR; TCRdb's table is partial and in-frame only. The profile shows over 130,000 clones, 90% of them singletons. J is TRBJ1-2 and V is TRBV5-1; possibly TRBD1 for D (5 bases). The sequenced sample was peripheral blood. The TCR sequence derives from a woman over 75 with acute or convalescent COVID-19. CDR3 amino acids: CASSLARRDYGYTF. As DNA, the CDR3 is TGCGCCAGCAGCTTGGCCCGCAGGGACTATGGCTACACCTTC.